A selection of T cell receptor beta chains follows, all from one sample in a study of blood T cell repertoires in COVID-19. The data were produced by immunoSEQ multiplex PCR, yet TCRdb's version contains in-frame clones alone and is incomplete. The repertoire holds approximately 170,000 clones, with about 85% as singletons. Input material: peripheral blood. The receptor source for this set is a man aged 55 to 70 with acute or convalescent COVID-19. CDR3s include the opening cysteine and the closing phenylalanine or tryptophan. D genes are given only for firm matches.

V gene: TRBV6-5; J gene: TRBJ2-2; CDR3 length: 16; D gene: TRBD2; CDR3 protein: CASSYGTSGRAGELFF; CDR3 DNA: TGTGCCAGCAGTTACGGCACTAGCGGGAGGGCCGGGGAGCTGTTTTTT
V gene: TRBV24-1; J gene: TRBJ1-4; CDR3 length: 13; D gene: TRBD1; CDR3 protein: CATGDSGNEKLFF; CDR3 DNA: TGTGCCACGGGGGACAGTGGTAATGAAAAACTGTTTTTT
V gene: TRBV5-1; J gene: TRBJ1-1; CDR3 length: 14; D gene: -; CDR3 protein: CASSPRGRVDEAFF; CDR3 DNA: TGCGCCAGCAGCCCCCGAGGCAGGGTGGATGAAGCTTTCTTT
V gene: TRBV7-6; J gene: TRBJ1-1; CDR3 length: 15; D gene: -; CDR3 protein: CASSLMRGPGTEAFF; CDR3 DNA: TGTGCCAGCAGCTTAATGCGGGGGCCGGGCACTGAAGCTTTCTTT
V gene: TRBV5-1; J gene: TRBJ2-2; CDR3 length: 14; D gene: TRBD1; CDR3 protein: CASSGTANTGELFF; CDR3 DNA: TGCGCCAGCAGCGGGACAGCGAACACCGGGGAGCTGTTTTTT
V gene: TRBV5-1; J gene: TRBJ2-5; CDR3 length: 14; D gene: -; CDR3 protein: CASSLMDSQETQYF; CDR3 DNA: TGCGCCAGCAGCTTGATGGACTCCCAAGAGACCCAGTACTTC
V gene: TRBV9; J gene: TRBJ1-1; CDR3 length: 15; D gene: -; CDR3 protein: CASSVVASRNTEAFF; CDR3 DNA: TGTGCCAGCAGCGTAGTTGCTTCTAGGAACACTGAAGCTTTCTTT
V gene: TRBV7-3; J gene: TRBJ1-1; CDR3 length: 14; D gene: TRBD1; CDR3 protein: CASSSGQGRAEAFF; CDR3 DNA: TGTGCCAGCAGCTCAGGACAGGGGCGGGCTGAAGCTTTCTTT
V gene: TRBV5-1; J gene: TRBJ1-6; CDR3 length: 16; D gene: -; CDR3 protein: CASSPWYATANSPLHF; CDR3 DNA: TGCGCCAGCAGCCCCTGGTACGCGACAGCTAATTCACCCCTCCACTTT
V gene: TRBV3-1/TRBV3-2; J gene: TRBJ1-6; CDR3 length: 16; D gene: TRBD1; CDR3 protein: CASRAGQGILNSPLHF; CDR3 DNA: TGTGCCAGCAGAGCGGGACAGGGCATATTGAATTCACCCCTCCACTTT